Listed below are T cell receptor beta chains from one sample, sequenced in a study of neurological immune-mediated disorders. TCRdb called the 5' RACE reads again in MiXCR, with one record for every CDR3 protein. The sample lists roughly 38,000 distinct CDR3 sequences, almost 7.5% occurring once. The sequenced sample consisted of PBMCs. The receptors come from a woman in her 40s in good health. The CDR3 runs from the conserved cysteine through the conserved F or W. The D gene is left open where the match is weak. Clone size appears in some rows only: once, few, many, or a class for an expanded clone.

CDR3 protein,CDR3 DNA,D gene,clone size,V gene,J gene
CASSPEGETQYF,TGCGCCAGCAGCCCTGAAGGGGAGACCCAGTACTTC,-,many,TRBV5-1,TRBJ2-5
CASSQGGTSEAFF,TGTGCCAGCAGTCAAGGGGGTACCAGTGAAGCTTTCTTT,-,-,TRBV7-9,TRBJ1-1
CSAKGQSDNSPLHF,TGCAGTGCGAAGGGACAGTCAGATAATTCACCCCTCCACTTT,TRBD1,many,TRBV20-1,TRBJ1-6
CASSLAGDLGYGYTF,TGTGCCAGCAGCTTAGCGGGTGACCTTGGCTATGGCTACACCTTC,-,many,TRBV7-2,TRBJ1-2
CSATPTSTDTQYF,TGCAGTGCTACTCCGACTAGCACAGATACGCAGTATTTT,-,many,TRBV20-1,TRBJ2-3
CATQGRQTYNSPLHF,TGTGCCACCCAAGGGCGACAAACCTATAATTCACCCCTCCACTTT,-,many,TRBV19,TRBJ1-6
CASRVAGTYNEQFF,TGTGCCAGCAGGGTAGCGGGGACCTACAATGAGCAGTTCTTC,TRBD2,many,TRBV28,TRBJ2-1
CSATDVLKREGNNEQFF,TGCAGTGCCACGGACGTACTAAAGCGGGAGGGTAACAATGAGCAGTTCTTC,TRBD2,many,TRBV20-1,TRBJ2-1
CASTSGRANQETQYF,TGTGCCAGCACGAGCGGGAGAGCCAACCAAGAGACCCAGTACTTC,TRBD2,many,TRBV2,TRBJ2-5
CSAREGGTFGYTF,TGCAGTGCTAGAGAGGGGGGGACCTTTGGCTACACCTTC,-,many,TRBV20-1,TRBJ1-2
CASSFAPPGQAAEAFF,TGCGCCAGCAGCTTTGCGCCTCCGGGACAGGCGGCCGAAGCTTTCTTT,TRBD1,many,TRBV5-1,TRBJ1-1
CSVFRTEAFF,TGCAGCGTTTTCAGGACTGAAGCTTTCTTT,-,many,TRBV29-1,TRBJ1-1
CASSYSDNTEAFF,TGTGCCAGCAGTTACTCCGATAACACTGAAGCTTTCTTT,-,many,TRBV6-5,TRBJ1-1